The T cell receptor (beta chain) under discussion was sequenced for a study of vaccination and CD4 T cells after COVID-19. Background on the study: Samples taken post-COVID came a median 101 days after diagnosis, ranging from 35 to 161. A median of around 73 days (range 14 to 241) separated dose two from the taking of post-vaccine samples. A CEFX pool, an HIV-1 Nef pool, or else no peptide went into the control cultures.

Sequenced with the Oncomine TCR Beta short-read assay was DNA taken from cultured CD4+ T cells. Investigators isolated genomic DNA from cultured CD4+ T cells. TCRdb re-analysed the PCR reads in MiXCR, keeping a single row per CDR3 protein. The top ten hold roughly an eighth of the sample, which has more than 3,000 distinct CDR3 sequences, around 19% seen once. Relative to its sample, this clonotype is medium-sized (0.01 to 0.1%). Its target is unknown. Stated treatment: roughly 10-day PBMC culture with coronavirus spike peptide pools or control peptides (ViraFEST assay). The V gene lost 4 bases and the J gene lost 5 bases, with 11 bases spanning the gap. CDR3 length: 13 amino acids.

Sequencing was done on a sample of CD4+ T cells from blood, cultured in vitro. The chain employs TRBV12-3 or TRBV12-4 and TRBJ1-1; TRBD1 is a possible D gene (5 bases). This TCR came from a human donor who had recovered from COVID-19. The CDR3 DNA reads TGTGCCAGCAGTTCGCGGGGGGAAACTGAAGCTTTCTTT. As protein: CASSSRGETEAFF.